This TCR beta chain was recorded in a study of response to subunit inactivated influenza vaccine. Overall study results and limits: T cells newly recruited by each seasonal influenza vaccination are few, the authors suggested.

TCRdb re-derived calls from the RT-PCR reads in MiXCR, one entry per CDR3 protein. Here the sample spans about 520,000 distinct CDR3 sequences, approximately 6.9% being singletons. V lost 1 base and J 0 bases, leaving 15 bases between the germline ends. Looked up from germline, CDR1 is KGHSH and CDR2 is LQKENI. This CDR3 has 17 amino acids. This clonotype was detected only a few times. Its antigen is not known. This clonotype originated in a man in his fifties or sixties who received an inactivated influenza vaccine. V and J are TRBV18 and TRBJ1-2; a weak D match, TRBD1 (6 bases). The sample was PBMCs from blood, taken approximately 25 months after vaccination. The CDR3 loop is CASSPRAGEDSNYGYTF. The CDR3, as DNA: TGTGCCAGCTCACCACGGGCAGGGGAGGACTCTAACTATGGCTACACCTTC.